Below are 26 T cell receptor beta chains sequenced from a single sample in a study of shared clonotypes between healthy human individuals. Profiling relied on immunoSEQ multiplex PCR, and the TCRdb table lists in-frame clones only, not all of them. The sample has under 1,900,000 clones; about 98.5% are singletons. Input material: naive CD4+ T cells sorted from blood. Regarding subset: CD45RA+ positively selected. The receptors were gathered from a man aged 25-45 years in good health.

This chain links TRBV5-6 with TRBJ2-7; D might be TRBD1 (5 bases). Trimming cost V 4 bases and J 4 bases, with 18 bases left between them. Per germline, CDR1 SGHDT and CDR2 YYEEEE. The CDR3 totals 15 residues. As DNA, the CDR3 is TGTGCCAGCAGCCCAAGGTTTCCAGGGCGATACGAGCAGTACTTC. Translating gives CASSPRFPGRYEQYF.

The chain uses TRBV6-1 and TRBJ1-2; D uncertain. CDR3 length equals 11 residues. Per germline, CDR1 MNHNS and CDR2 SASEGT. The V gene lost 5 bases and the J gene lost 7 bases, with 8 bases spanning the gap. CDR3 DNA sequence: TGTGCCAGCAGTTATATTTCTGGCTACACCTTC. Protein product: CASSYISGYTF.

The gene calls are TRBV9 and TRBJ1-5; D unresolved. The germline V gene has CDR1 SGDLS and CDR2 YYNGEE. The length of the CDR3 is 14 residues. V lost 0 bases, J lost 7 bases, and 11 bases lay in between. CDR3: CASSVDMASQPQHF. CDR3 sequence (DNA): TGTGCCAGCAGCGTAGATATGGCTTCCCAGCCCCAGCATTTT.

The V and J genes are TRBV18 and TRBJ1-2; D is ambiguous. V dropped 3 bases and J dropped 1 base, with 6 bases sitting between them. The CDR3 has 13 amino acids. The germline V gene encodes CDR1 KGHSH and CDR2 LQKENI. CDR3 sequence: CASSPGSNYGYTF. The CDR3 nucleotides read TGTGCCAGCTCACCCGGCAGTAACTATGGCTACACCTTC.

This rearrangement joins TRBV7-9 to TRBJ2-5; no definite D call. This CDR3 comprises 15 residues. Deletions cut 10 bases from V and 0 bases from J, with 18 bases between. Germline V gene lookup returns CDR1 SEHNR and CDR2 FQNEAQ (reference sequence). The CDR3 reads CATSEDGMYQETQYF. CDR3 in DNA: TGTGCCACCTCCGAAGACGGAATGTACCAAGAGACCCAGTACTTC.

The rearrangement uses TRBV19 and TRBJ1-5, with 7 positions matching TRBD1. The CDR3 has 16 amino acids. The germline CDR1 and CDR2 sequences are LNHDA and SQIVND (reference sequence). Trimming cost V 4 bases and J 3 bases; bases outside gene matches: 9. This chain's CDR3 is CASSSPTGNLNQPQHF. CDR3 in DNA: TGTGCCAGTAGTAGCCCGACAGGGAATCTCAATCAGCCCCAGCATTTT.

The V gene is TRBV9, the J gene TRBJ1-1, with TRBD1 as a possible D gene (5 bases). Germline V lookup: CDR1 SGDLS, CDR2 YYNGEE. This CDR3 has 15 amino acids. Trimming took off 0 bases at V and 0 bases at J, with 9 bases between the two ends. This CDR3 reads CASSVVAGLNTEAFF. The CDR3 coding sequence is TGTGCCAGCAGCGTAGTGGCAGGGCTGAACACTGAAGCTTTCTTT. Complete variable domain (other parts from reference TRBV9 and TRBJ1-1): DSGVTQTPKHLITATGQRVTLRCSPRSGDLSVYWYQQSLDQGLQFLIQYYNGEERAKGNILERFSAQQFPDLHSELNLSSLELGDSALYFCASSVVAGLNTEAFFGQGTRLTVV.

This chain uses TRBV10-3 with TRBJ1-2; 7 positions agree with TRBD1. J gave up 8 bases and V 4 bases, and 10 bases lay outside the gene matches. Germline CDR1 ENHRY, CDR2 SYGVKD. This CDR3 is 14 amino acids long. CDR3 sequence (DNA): TGTGCCATCAGTGGAATCCAGGGGGGTGGCGGCTACACCTTC. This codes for CAISGIQGGGGYTF.

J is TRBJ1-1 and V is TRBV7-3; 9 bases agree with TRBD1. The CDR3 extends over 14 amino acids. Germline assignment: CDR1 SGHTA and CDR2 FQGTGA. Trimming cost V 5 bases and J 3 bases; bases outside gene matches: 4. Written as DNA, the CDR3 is TGTGCCAGCAGCAAAAGGACAGGGGACACTGAAGCTTTCTTT. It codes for CASSKRTGDTEAFF.

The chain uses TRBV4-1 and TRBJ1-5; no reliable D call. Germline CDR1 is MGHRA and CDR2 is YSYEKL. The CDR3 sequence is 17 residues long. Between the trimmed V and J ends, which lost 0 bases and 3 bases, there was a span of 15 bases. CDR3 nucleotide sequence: TGCGCCAGCAGCCAAGATCCGGCAGGCCCTGACAATCAGCCCCAGCATTTT. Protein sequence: CASSQDPAGPDNQPQHF.

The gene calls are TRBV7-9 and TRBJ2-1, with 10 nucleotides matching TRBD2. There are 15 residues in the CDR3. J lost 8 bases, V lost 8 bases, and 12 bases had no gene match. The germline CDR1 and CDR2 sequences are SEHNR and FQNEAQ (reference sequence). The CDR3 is CASASRLAGVYEQFF. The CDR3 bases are TGTGCCAGCGCATCGCGGCTAGCGGGAGTCTATGAGCAGTTCTTC.

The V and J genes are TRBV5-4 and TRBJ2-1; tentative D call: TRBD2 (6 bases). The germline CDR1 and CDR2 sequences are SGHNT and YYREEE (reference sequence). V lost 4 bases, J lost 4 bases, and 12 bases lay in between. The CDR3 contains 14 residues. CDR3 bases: TGTGCCAGCAGCGGAGGGACTGATTACAATGAGCAGTTCTTC. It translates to CASSGGTDYNEQFF.

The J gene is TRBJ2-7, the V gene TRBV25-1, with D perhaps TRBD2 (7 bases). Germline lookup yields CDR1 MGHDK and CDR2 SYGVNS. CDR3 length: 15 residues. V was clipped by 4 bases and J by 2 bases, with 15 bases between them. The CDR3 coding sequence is TGTGCCAGCAGTGGGGGCGCGGGGGCCCCCTACGAGCAGTACTTC. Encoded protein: CASSGGAGAPYEQYF.

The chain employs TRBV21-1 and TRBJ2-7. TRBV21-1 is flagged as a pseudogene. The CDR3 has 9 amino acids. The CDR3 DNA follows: TGTGCCAGTAACCGGGACCGCGACTTC. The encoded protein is CASNRDRDF.

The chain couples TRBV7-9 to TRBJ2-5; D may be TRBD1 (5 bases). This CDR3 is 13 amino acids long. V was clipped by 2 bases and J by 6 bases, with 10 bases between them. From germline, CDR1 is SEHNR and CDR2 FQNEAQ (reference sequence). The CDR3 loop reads CASSLLGAQTQYF. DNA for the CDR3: TGTGCCAGCAGCTTACTAGGGGCCCAGACCCAGTACTTC.

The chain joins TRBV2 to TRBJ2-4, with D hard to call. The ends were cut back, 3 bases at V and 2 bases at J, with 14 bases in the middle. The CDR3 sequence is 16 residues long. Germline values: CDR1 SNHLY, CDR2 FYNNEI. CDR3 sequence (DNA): TGTGCCAGCAGTGATCTGTTAGAGAGGACCAAAAACATTCAGTACTTC. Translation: CASSDLLERTKNIQYF.

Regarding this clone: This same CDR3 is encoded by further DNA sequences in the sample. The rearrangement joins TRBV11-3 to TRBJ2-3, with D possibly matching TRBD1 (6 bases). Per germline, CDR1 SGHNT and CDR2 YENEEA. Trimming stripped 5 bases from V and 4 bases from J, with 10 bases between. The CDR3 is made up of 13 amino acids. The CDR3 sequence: CASSPRGSDTQYF. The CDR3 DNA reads TGTGCCAGCAGCCCCAGGGGTTCAGATACGCAGTATTTT.

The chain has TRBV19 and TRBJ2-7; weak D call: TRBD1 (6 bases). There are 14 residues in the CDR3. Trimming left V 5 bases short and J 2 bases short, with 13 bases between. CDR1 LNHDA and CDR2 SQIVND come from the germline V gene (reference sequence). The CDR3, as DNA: TGTGCCAGTAGTCGGCAGGGGTCGACCTACGAGCAGTACTTC. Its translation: CASSRQGSTYEQYF.

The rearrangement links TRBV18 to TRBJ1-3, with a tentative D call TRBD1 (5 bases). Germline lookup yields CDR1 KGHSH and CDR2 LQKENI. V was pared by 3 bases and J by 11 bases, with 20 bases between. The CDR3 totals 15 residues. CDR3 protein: CASSPSSGGHYPIYF. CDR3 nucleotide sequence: TGTGCCAGCTCACCTAGCTCGGGCGGACACTATCCCATATATTTT.

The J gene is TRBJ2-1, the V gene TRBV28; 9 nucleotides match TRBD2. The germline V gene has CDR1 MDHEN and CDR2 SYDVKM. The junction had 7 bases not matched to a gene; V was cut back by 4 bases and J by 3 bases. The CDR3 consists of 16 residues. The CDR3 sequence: CASSSLSGSHYNEQFF. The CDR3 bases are TGTGCCAGCAGTTCCCTTAGCGGGAGCCACTACAATGAGCAGTTCTTC.

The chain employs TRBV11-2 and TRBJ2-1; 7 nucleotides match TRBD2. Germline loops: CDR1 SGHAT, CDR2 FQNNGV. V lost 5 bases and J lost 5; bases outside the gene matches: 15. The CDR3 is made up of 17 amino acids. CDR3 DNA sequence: TGTGCCAGCAGCCTAAGGTGGAGTGGCGGGGGAAACAATGAGCAGTTCTTC. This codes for CASSLRWSGGGNNEQFF.

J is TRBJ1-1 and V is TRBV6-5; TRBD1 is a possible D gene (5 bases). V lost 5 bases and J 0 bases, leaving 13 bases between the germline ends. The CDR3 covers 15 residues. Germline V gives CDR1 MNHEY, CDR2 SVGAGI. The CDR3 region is CASSRPGRMNTEAFF. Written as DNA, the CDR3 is TGTGCCAGCAGTCGACCGGGACGGATGAACACTGAAGCTTTCTTT.

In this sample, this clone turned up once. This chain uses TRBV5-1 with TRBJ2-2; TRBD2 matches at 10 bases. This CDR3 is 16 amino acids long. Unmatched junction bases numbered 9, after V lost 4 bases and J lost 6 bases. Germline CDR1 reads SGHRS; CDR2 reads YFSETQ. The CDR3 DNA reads TGCGCCAGCAGCCCCCTAGCGGGAGTCGAGGCCGGGGAGCTGTTTTTT. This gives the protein CASSPLAGVEAGELFF.

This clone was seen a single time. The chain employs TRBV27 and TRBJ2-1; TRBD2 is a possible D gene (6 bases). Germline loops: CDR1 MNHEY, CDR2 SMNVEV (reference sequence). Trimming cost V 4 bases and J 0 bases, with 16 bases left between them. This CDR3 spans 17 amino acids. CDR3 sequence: CASSSSGTLSSYNEQFF. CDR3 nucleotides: TGTGCCAGCAGTTCCTCCGGGACTTTGAGCTCCTACAATGAGCAGTTCTTC.

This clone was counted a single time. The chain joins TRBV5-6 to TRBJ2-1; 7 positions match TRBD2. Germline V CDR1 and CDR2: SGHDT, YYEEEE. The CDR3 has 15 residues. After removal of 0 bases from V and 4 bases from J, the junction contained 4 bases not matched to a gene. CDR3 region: CASSLELAQYNEQFF. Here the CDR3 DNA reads TGTGCCAGCAGCTTGGAACTAGCGCAATACAATGAGCAGTTCTTC.

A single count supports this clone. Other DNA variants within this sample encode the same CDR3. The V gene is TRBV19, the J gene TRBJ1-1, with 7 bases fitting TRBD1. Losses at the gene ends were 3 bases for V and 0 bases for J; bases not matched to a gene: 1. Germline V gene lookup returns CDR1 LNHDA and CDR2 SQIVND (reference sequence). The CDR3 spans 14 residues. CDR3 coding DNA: TGTGCCAGTAGTATCGACAGGGTGAACACTGAAGCTTTCTTT. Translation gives CASSIDRVNTEAFF.